These 26 T cell receptor beta chains were sequenced from one sample in a study of blood T cell repertoires in COVID-19. Some clones are missing from TCRdb's copy, which holds only in-frame ones; the method was immunoSEQ multiplex PCR. The sample lists roughly 150,000 clones; approximately 91% were seen once. The specimen sequenced was peripheral blood. The source is a man aged 18 to 29 with acute or convalescent COVID-19.

The chain links TRBV9 to TRBJ2-5; 8 positions agree with TRBD2. The CDR3 spans 12 residues. From germline, CDR1 is SGDLS and CDR2 YYNGEE. Trimming cost V 3 bases and J 5 bases; bases outside gene matches: 0. The CDR3 loop reads CASSASGETQYF. The CDR3, as DNA: TGTGCCAGCAGCGCTAGCGGGGAGACCCAGTACTTC.

The chain is built from TRBV19 and TRBJ1-1; D gene uncertain. CDR3 length: 13 amino acids. Trimming stripped 0 bases from V and 5 bases from J, with 7 bases between. Germline V gives CDR1 LNHDA, CDR2 SQIVND (reference sequence). CDR3 DNA: TGTGCCAGTAGTATAGATCCAGGAACTGAAGCTTTCTTT. Its protein is CASSIDPGTEAFF. Full variable domain (outside the CDR3, taken from reference TRBV19 and TRBJ1-1): DGGITQSPKYLFRKEGQNVTLSCEQNLNHDAMYWYRQDPGQGLRLIYYSQIVNDFQKGDIAEGYSVSREKKESFPLTVTSAQKNPTAFYLCASSIDPGTEAFFGQGTRLTVV.

The gene calls are TRBV4-1 and TRBJ1-6; 8 bases align to TRBD1. Losses at the gene ends were 5 bases for V and 5 bases for J; bases not matched to a gene: 8. Germline CDR1 reads MGHRA; CDR2 reads YSYEKL. The CDR3 totals 16 residues. The CDR3 reads CASSTLGQGDNSPLHF. In DNA, the CDR3 is TGCGCCAGCAGCACCCTTGGACAGGGAGATAATTCACCCCTCCACTTT.

The CDR3 region has the DNA TGTGCCAGCAGCCCCGACAGTAATGAGCAGTTCTTC. It translates to CASSPDSNEQFF. The rearrangement links TRBV6-5 to TRBJ2-1; a weak D match, TRBD1 (5 bases). Germline V lookup: CDR1 MNHEY, CDR2 SVGAGI. Trimming took 6 bases from V and 7 from J, leaving 10 bases between them. This CDR3 is built from 12 residues.

V is TRBV7-8 and J is TRBJ1-4; 8 nucleotides line up with TRBD1. The CDR3 consists of 15 residues. With V trimmed by 0 bases and J by 8 bases, 5 bases remained unmatched. The germline CDR1 and CDR2 sequences are SGHVS and FQNEAQ. The CDR3 region is CASSLAEQGGEKLFF. CDR3 coding DNA: TGTGCCAGCAGCTTAGCTGAACAGGGGGGGGAAAAACTGTTTTTT.

The V and J genes are TRBV7-8 and TRBJ1-1; a weak D match, TRBD1 (6 bases). V dropped 5 bases and J dropped 1 base, with 14 bases sitting between them. Germline CDR1 and CDR2: SGHVS and FQNEAQ. The CDR3 runs to 15 residues. In DNA, the CDR3 is TGTGCCAGCAGCCCTAGGGGGAGGGCGAACACTGAAGCTTTCTTT. Its protein product is CASSPRGRANTEAFF.

V is TRBV7-2 and J is TRBJ2-7; TRBD2 agrees at 9 bases. The CDR3 consists of 15 residues. CDR1 and CDR2 from the germline V gene are SGHTA and FQGNSA. The trim removed 5 bases at V and 5 bases at J, leaving 10 bases unmatched. For the CDR3, the DNA is TGTGCCAGCAGCAGAGGGGGACTAGCAGTTAACGAGCAGTACTTC. This encodes CASSRGGLAVNEQYF.

The chain has TRBV2 and TRBJ2-1, with TRBD2 as a possible D gene (5 bases). Germline assignment: CDR1 SNHLY and CDR2 FYNNEI. This CDR3 comprises 11 residues. Trimming shortened V by 6 bases and J by 12 bases, and 12 bases separated the two germline ends. The CDR3 is CASSEGFLQFF. CDR3 coding DNA: TGTGCCAGCAGCGAGGGTTTCTTGCAGTTCTTC.

The V gene is TRBV5-6, the J gene TRBJ1-1, with TRBD1 identical over 10 bases. Trimming removed 0 bases from V and 6 bases from J; junction bases left unmatched: 5. Germline CDR1 is SGHDT and CDR2 is YYEEEE. The CDR3 contains 15 residues. The DNA for the CDR3 is TGTGCCAGCAGCTTGGCGACAGGGGGCATCCCTGAAGCTTTCTTT. This encodes CASSLATGGIPEAFF.

V is TRBV5-1 and J is TRBJ2-5, with TRBD2 matching over 11 bases. The CDR3 has 16 residues. Per germline, CDR1 SGHRS and CDR2 YFSETQ. V shed 3 bases and J 5 bases; nucleotides not matched to a gene: 9. CDR3 residues: CASSYTLAGGFETQYF. CDR3 sequence (DNA): TGCGCCAGCAGCTACACATTAGCGGGGGGGTTCGAGACCCAGTACTTC.

This rearrangement joins TRBV2 to TRBJ2-3, with a weak D call TRBD2 (6 bases). V dropped 8 bases and J dropped 2 bases, with 8 bases sitting between them. Germline CDR1 reads SNHLY; CDR2 reads FYNNEI. The CDR3 is 12 amino acids. CDR3 region: CASGDSTDTQYF. As DNA, the CDR3 is TGTGCCAGCGGGGACTCCACAGATACGCAGTATTTT.

The chain links TRBV7-9 to TRBJ2-5; TRBD1 matches at 9 bases. CDR1 and CDR2 (germline): SEHNR, FQNEAQ (reference sequence). V dropped 4 bases and J dropped 5; count of bases not matched to a gene: 5. The CDR3 runs to 14 residues. CDR3 sequence reads: CASSSTGGRETQYF. DNA of the CDR3: TGTGCCAGCAGCTCCACAGGGGGCAGGGAGACCCAGTACTTC.

The rearrangement uses TRBV6-5 and TRBJ1-4; weak D call: TRBD1 (5 bases). Between the trimmed V and J ends, which lost 8 bases and 8 bases, there was a span of 15 bases. The CDR3 runs 13 residues. From germline, CDR1 is MNHEY and CDR2 SVGAGI. CDR3 residues: CASQKGREEKLFF. The CDR3 coding sequence is TGTGCCAGCCAGAAGGGGCGGGAAGAAAAACTGTTTTTT.

The chain combines TRBV19 with TRBJ1-2, with 10 positions matching TRBD1. Per the germline V gene, CDR1 is LNHDA and CDR2 is SQIVND (reference sequence). After removal of 5 bases from V and 8 bases from J, the junction contained 8 bases not matched to a gene. CDR3 length equals 14 residues. The CDR3 reads CASSAGQGILGYTF. The CDR3 bases are TGTGCCAGTAGTGCGGGACAGGGGATATTGGGCTACACCTTC.

The chain carries TRBV19 and TRBJ2-1, with 11 bases aligning to TRBD2. V lost 7 bases and J lost 9; bases outside the gene matches: 8. Germline CDR1 is LNHDA and CDR2 is SQIVND (reference sequence). The CDR3 covers 14 residues. CDR3 amino acids: CASNTLAGEGEQFF. DNA for the CDR3: TGTGCCAGTAACACACTAGCGGGAGAAGGTGAGCAGTTCTTC. The full variable domain, rest sourced from reference TRBV19 and TRBJ2-1, is DGGITQSPKYLFRKEGQNVTLSCEQNLNHDAMYWYRQDPGQGLRLIYYSQIVNDFQKGDIAEGYSVSREKKESFPLTVTSAQKNPTAFYLCASNTLAGEGEQFFGPGTRLTVL.

This clone was recorded once. The chain carries TRBV19 and TRBJ2-1; D is possibly TRBD2 (6 bases). The CDR3 spans 12 residues. V lost 3 bases and J 12 bases, leaving 12 bases between the germline ends. Germline CDR1 LNHDA, CDR2 SQIVND (reference sequence). The CDR3 region is CASSIGSEGQFF. For the CDR3, the DNA is TGTGCCAGTAGTATCGGGAGCGAGGGGCAGTTCTTC.

This clone came up once. The chain joins TRBV2 to TRBJ2-7; 14 bases are a match to TRBD2. V dropped 0 bases and J dropped 5; count of bases not matched to a gene: 6. This CDR3 has 17 amino acids. Germline V lookup: CDR1 SNHLY, CDR2 FYNNEI. CDR3 coding DNA: TGTGCCAGCAGTGAAGCTCCCTGGACTAGCGGGAGGAACGAGCAGTACTTC. This translates into CASSEAPWTSGRNEQYF.

The rearrangement joins TRBV5-1 to TRBJ1-1; D remains unclear. The CDR3 consists of 14 residues. Germline CDR1 SGHRS, CDR2 YFSETQ. Trimming pared 4 bases from V and 1 base from J, leaving 11 bases between. The CDR3, as DNA: TGCGCCAGCAGCGAGGGCTTTGAGAACACTGAAGCTTTCTTT. It specifies CASSEGFENTEAFF.

This clone came up a few times. The chain joins TRBV5-1 to TRBJ1-2; D not resolved. Germline-derived CDR1 and CDR2 are SGHRS and YFSETQ. V was clipped by 4 bases and J by 6 bases, with 13 bases between them. The CDR3 runs 13 residues. CDR3 in amino acids: CASSPPSVDGYTF. Written as DNA, the CDR3 is TGCGCCAGCAGCCCCCCGAGTGTTGATGGCTACACCTTC.

This clone occurred once. The chain combines TRBV6-1 with TRBJ1-6, with D possibly matching TRBD1 (6 bases). V was shortened by 0 bases and J by 10 bases, with 22 bases between the two germline ends. The germline V gene encodes CDR1 MNHNS and CDR2 SASEGT. There are 18 residues in the CDR3. The CDR3 sequence: CASSEARGGRALGSPLHF. The CDR3 DNA reads TGTGCCAGCAGTGAAGCCCGCGGGGGCCGCGCGCTCGGGTCACCCCTCCACTTT.

The chain recombines TRBV7-9 with TRBJ2-7; 8 bases fit TRBD1. The CDR3 is made up of 14 amino acids. CDR1 and CDR2 (germline): SEHNR, FQNEAQ (reference sequence). J was trimmed by 13 bases and V by 4 bases; bases with no gene match: 15. The CDR3 coding sequence is TGTGCCAGCAGCTCCTTTACCGGGACAGGCGCCTCCTACTTC. Translating it yields CASSSFTGTGASYF.

The chain recombines TRBV6-5 with TRBJ1-6; 8 bases align to TRBD1. The CDR3 spans 16 residues. V shed 2 bases and J 8 bases; nucleotides not matched to a gene: 8. Per the germline V gene, CDR1 is MNHEY and CDR2 is SVGAGI. The CDR3 reads CASSYRTGRMDSPLHF. The CDR3 DNA reads as TGTGCCAGCAGTTACAGGACAGGGAGAATGGATTCACCCCTCCACTTT.

The genes are TRBV14 and TRBJ2-1; maybe TRBD2 (5 bases). Trimming removed 1 base at V and 7 bases at J, with 5 bases between. The CDR3 runs to 12 residues. Germline lookup yields CDR1 SGHDN and CDR2 FVKESK. This CDR3 reads CASSQGRNEQFF. The CDR3 DNA reads TGTGCCAGCAGCCAAGGGAGGAATGAGCAGTTCTTC.

About this clone: One end of the junction is discordant with germline, which a read error may explain. CDR3 loop: CAGSYRGQANQPQHF. CDR3 coding DNA: TGTGCCGGCAGTTACCGGGGACAGGCTAATCAGCCCCAGCATTTT. The J gene is TRBJ1-5, the V gene TRBV6-5, with TRBD1 matching 8 bases. The CDR3 runs 15 residues. The germline CDR1 and CDR2 sequences are MNHEY and SVGAGI.

This chain joins TRBV2 and TRBJ1-1, with TRBD1 matching over 9 bases. Unmatched junction bases numbered 12, after V lost 5 bases and J lost 2 bases. The CDR3 runs 17 residues. Germline-derived CDR1 and CDR2 are SNHLY and FYNNEI. The CDR3 region has the DNA TGTGCCAGCAGTCTTCGGACAGGGGCGCAAGGAAACACTGAAGCTTTCTTT. This translates into CASSLRTGAQGNTEAFF. The entire variable domain, with the rest obtained from reference TRBV2 and TRBJ1-1, is as follows: EPEVTQTPSHQVTQMGQEVILRCVPISNHLYFYWYRQILGQKVEFLVSFYNNEISEKSEIFDDQFSVERPDGSNFTLKIRSTKLEDSAMYFCASSLRTGAQGNTEAFFGQGTRLTVV.

The CDR3 nucleotides are TGTGCCAGCAGCTTAGGGGGCCCCACTGAAGCTTTCTTT. It is translated as CASSLGGPTEAFF. This rearrangement joins TRBV7-2 to TRBJ1-1; tentatively, D is TRBD1 (5 bases). Per germline, CDR1 SGHTA and CDR2 FQGNSA. V gave up 1 base and J gave up 4 bases, with 7 bases separating them. The CDR3 consists of 13 residues.